This paragraph reports one TCR beta chain. Its antigen is not identified. Mouse gene names and germline throughout. The CDR3 end is not reached by the read, which stops 1 residue before it; the germline J gene fills it in. This record comes from a study of tissue T cells after allogeneic stem cell transplantation. The germline V gene encodes CDR1 SNHLY and CDR2 FYNGKV (reference sequence). V was shortened by 1 base and J by 2 bases, with 7 bases between the two germline ends. The CDR3 has 14 residues. Overall study results and limits: Within patients, tissue anatomy strongly shaped TCR repertoire composition. Tissue-detected TCR repertoire was only partly captured by blood and spleen T cells.

This sample's time point: mouse harvest day 7 after allogeneic transplant. Tail vein injection delivered 10^7 T-cell-depleted bone marrow cells and 10^6 splenic CD5+ T cells. Sequencing used immunoSEQ multiplex PCR; TCRdb keeps in-frame clones, though not all of them. The sample lists thousands of clones, 50% to 60% seen once, with roughly 4.3% in the top ten. The chain is built from TRBV3 and TRBJ2-4; D is ambiguous. Sequenced: gut tissue. The TCR comes from a female BALB/c mouse given C57BL/6 T cells with graft-versus-host disease after an allogeneic hematopoietic cell transplant. CDR3 amino acids: CASSLVQIQNTLYF. Partial CDR3 DNA: TGTGCCAGCAGCTTAGTGCAAATTCAAAACACCTTGTAC.